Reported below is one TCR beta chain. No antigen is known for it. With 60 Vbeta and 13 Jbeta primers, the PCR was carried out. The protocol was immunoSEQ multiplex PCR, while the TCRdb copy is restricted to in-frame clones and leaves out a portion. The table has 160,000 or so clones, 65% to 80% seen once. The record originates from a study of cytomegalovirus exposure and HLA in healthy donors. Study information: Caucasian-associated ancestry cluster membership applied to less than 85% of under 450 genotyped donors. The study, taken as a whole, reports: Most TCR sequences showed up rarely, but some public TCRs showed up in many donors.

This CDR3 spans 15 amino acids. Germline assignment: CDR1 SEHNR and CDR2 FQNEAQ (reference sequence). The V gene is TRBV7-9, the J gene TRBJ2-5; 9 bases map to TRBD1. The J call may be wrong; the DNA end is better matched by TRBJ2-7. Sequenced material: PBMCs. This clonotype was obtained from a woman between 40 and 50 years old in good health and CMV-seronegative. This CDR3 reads CASSSKQGALDEQYF. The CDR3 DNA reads TGTGCCAGCAGCTCAAAACAGGGGGCTCTCGACGAGCAGTACTTC.